What follows is one T cell receptor beta chain and its context. Assay: immunoSEQ multiplex PCR; the TCRdb copy retains only in-frame clones and omits some. The sample lists roughly 330,000 clones; approximately 85% were seen once. The data stem from a study of blood T cell repertoires in COVID-19. For the study at large: The origin of the acute and convalescent COVID-19 samples was the United States, Italy and Spain. T cells, B-cell-depleted T cells, or PBMCs supplied cDNA or gDNA.

Germline values: CDR1 SGHRS, CDR2 YFSETQ. The CDR3 runs to 13 residues. With V trimmed by 7 bases and J by 2 bases, 5 bases remained unmatched. The chain uses TRBV5-1 and TRBJ1-2, with 7 bases matching TRBD1. The sequenced sample consisted of peripheral blood. This TCR was sampled from a woman aged 45-59 years with acute or convalescent COVID-19. The CDR3 loop reads CASARDRNYGYTF. In DNA form, the CDR3 reads TGCGCCAGCGCCCGGGACAGAAACTATGGCTACACCTTC.